This T cell receptor (beta chain) was sequenced for a study of T cells after yellow fever vaccination. This clonotype was counted at least ten times. TCRdb used MiXCR to reprocess the 5' RACE reads, holding one entry per CDR3 protein. The data contain about 300,000 distinct CDR3 sequences, approximately 10% of them singletons. CDR1 is MDHEN, CDR2 SYDVKM, per germline. V shed 5 bases, J shed 4 bases, and the junction held 12 bases outside the gene matches. The CDR3 is made up of 17 amino acids. The TCR originated in a man younger than 35 who received the YFV17D yellow fever vaccine. The sample was CD4+ T cells sorted from PBMCs, taken 5 days after the yellow fever booster vaccination. The chain combines TRBV28 with TRBJ2-5; TRBD2 aligns across 11 bases. CDR3 in amino acids: CASSPDNSGGVGETQYF. The CDR3 DNA is TGTGCCAGCAGTCCAGATAATAGCGGGGGGGTCGGAGAGACCCAGTACTTC.